The 9 T cell receptor beta chains given below trace back to one sample, sequenced in a study of T cell responses to AZD1222 COVID-19 vaccine. Using immunoSEQ multiplex PCR, the repertoire was profiled, and TCRdb retains in-frame clones only, with some absent. This repertoire shows roughly 150,000 clones, 80% to 95% found once; its top ten account for 6.5% to 8%. The source material was peripheral blood, sampled 28 days after the second AZD1222 dose. The receptors stem from an adult who received the AZD1222 COVID-19 vaccine.

V is TRBV12-3 or TRBV12-4 and J is TRBJ1-3; D perhaps matches TRBD1 (6 bases). CDR3 length: 13 residues. Trimming removed 6 bases from V and 9 bases from J, with 15 bases in between. The CDR3: CASRPNRVGTIYF. The CDR3 DNA follows: TGTGCCAGCAGGCCAAACAGGGTCGGCACCATATATTTT.

The rearrangement joins TRBV19 to TRBJ1-2; TRBD1 matches at 8 bases. The CDR3 sequence is 17 residues long. Germline V lookup: CDR1 LNHDA, CDR2 SQIVND (reference sequence). Unmatched junction bases numbered 13, after V lost 4 bases and J lost 3 bases. The CDR3 loop reads CASSTGGQGRGDYGYTF. The CDR3 nucleotides read TGTGCCAGTAGTACGGGCGGACAGGGCCGGGGAGACTATGGCTACACCTTC.

The chain joins TRBV5-1 to TRBJ2-1; maybe TRBD2 (5 bases). V was clipped by 2 bases and J by 2 bases, with 11 bases between them. The CDR3 is made up of 15 amino acids. Per the germline V gene, CDR1 is SGHRS and CDR2 is YFSETQ. CDR3: CASSLGDGTYNEQFF. Here the CDR3 DNA reads TGCGCCAGCAGCTTAGGAGACGGGACCTACAATGAGCAGTTCTTC.

This CDR3 is CASSLSFGEAYTEAFF. The CDR3 nucleotides read TGCGCCAGCAGCTTAAGTTTTGGGGAGGCGTACACTGAAGCTTTCTTT. The chain is built from TRBV5-1 and TRBJ1-1; D gene unclear. The CDR3 runs 16 residues. Germline assignment: CDR1 SGHRS and CDR2 YFSETQ. V was pared by 2 bases and J by 3 bases, with 17 bases between.

The chain is built from TRBV2 and TRBJ2-1; D tentatively fits TRBD1 or TRBD2 (5 bases each). Germline assignment: CDR1 SNHLY and CDR2 FYNNEI. The CDR3 has 15 residues. V was cut by 4 bases and J by 4 bases, with 14 bases left in between. This chain's CDR3 is CASSVPGRTYNEQFF. CDR3 coding DNA: TGTGCCAGCAGTGTACCGGGACGGACATACAATGAGCAGTTCTTC. Combining the CDR3 with reference TRBV2 and TRBJ2-1 gives the whole variable domain EPEVTQTPSHQVTQMGQEVILRCVPISNHLYFYWYRQILGQKVEFLVSFYNNEISEKSEIFDDQFSVERPDGSNFTLKIRSTKLEDSAMYFCASSVPGRTYNEQFFGPGTRLTVL.

The rearrangement links TRBV6-2 or TRBV6-3 to TRBJ1-5, with a tentative D call TRBD1 (6 bases). CDR1 is MNHEY and CDR2 is SVGEGT in the germline V gene. V was trimmed by 2 bases and J by 10 bases, leaving 18 bases between them. This CDR3 spans 15 amino acids. CDR3 loop: CASSYPGQPLEPQHF. In DNA form, the CDR3 reads TGTGCCAGCAGTTACCCAGGACAGCCACTCGAACCCCAGCATTTT.

This clone was seen just once. CDR3 coding DNA: TGTGCCAGCAGTTACGGCTGGGACAGGGTAAACACTGAAGCTTTCTTT. Its protein is CASSYGWDRVNTEAFF. The rearrangement uses TRBV6-5 and TRBJ1-1; TRBD1 matches at 9 bases. CDR1 and CDR2 from the germline V gene are MNHEY and SVGAGI. After removal of 2 bases from V and 2 bases from J, the junction contained 6 bases not matched to a gene. This CDR3 is 16 amino acids long.

The chain carries TRBV27 and TRBJ2-3, with D hard to call. The germline V gene has CDR1 MNHEY and CDR2 SMNVEV (reference sequence). There are 15 residues in the CDR3. V was clipped by 5 bases and J by 1 base, with 13 bases between them. The CDR3 DNA reads TGTGCCAGCAGTATCCGGACGGGCCGCACAGATACGCAGTATTTT. This sequence encodes CASSIRTGRTDTQYF.

The chain employs TRBV6-5 and TRBJ2-1; the D is unclear. The CDR3 runs to 15 residues. Trimming removed 6 bases at V and 4 bases at J, with 16 bases between. The V gene's germline CDR1 is MNHEY and CDR2 SVGAGI. CDR3 amino acids: CASRNGRSLYNEQFF. The CDR3 coding sequence is TGTGCCAGCAGAAATGGACGTTCCCTATACAATGAGCAGTTCTTC.